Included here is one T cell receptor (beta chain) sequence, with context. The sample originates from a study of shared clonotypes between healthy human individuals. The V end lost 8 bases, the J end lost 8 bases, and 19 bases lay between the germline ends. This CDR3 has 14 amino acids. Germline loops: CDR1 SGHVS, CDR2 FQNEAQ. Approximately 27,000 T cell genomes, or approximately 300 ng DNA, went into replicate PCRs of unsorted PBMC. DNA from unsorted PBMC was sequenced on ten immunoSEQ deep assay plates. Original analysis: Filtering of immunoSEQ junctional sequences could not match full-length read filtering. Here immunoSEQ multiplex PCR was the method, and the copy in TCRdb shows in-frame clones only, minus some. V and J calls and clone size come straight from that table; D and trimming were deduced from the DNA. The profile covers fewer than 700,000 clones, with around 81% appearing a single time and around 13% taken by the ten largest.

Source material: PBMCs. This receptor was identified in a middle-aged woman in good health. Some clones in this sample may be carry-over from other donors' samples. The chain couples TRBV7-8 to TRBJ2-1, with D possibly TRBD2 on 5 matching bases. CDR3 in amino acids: CASGQTVLGHEQFF. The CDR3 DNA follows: TGTGCCAGCGGCCAAACTGTACTAGGCCATGAGCAGTTCTTC.